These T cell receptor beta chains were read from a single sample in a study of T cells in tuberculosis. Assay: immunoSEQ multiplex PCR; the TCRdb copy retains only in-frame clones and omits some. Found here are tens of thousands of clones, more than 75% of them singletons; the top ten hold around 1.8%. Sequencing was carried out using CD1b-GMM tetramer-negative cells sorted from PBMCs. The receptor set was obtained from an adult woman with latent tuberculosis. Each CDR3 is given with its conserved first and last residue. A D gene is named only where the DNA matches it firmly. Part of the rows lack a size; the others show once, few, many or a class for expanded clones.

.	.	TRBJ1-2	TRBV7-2	TGTGCCAGCAGCTTAGATAGACAGAACTATGGCTACACCTTC	CASSLDRQNYGYTF
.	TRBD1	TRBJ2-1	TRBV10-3	TGTGCCATCAGTGAGGGGGACAGGGGCCTAGGAAATGAGCAGTTCTTC	CAISEGDRGLGNEQFF
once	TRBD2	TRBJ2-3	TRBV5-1	TGCGCCAGCAGCTTGGGACTAGCGGTCACAGATACGCAGTATTTT	CASSLGLAVTDTQYF
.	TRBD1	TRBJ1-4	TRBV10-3	TGTGCCACCAAGGGGACAGCTGAAAAACTGTTTTTT	CATKGTAEKLFF
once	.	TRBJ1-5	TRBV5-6	TGTGCCAGCAGCTTGGGAGGGGGAAGCAATCAGCCCCAGCATTTT	CASSLGGGSNQPQHF
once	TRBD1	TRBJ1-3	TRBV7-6	TGTGCCAGCAGCGGACAGGGGAGCGGAAACACCATATATTTT	CASSGQGSGNTIYF
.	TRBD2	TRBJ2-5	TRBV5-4	TGTGCCAGCAGCCTCGGACTAGCGGGGCAAGAGACCCAGTACTTC	CASSLGLAGQETQYF
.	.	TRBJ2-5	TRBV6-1	TGTGCCAGCAGTGGGACAGACCAAGAGACCCAGTACTTC	CASSGTDQETQYF
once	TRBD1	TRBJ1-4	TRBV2	TGTGCCAGCAGTGAAACAGGGGGGACTAATGAAAAACTGTTTTTT	CASSETGGTNEKLFF
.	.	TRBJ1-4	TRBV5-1	TGCGCCAGCAGCTACGAAACAGGGAGTAATGAAAAACTGTTTTTT	CASSYETGSNEKLFF
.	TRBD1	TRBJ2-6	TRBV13	TGTGCCAGCAGCCGTAAAACAGGGGTTGGGGCCAACGTCCTGACTTTC	CASSRKTGVGANVLTF
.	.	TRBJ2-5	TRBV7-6	TGTGCCAGCGTGCGAGGGGGGGGACAAGAGACCCAGTACTTC	CASVRGGGQETQYF
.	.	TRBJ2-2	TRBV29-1	TGCAGCGTTGAGGGGCGGCCGAACACCGGGGAGCTGTTTTTT	CSVEGRPNTGELFF
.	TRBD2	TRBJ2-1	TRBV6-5	TGTGCCAGCAGTATCCCCGGGGGGGCCTACAATGAGCAGTTCTTC	CASSIPGGAYNEQFF
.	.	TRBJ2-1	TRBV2	TGTGCCAGCAGCCCTAGCCGGGGAAACAATGAGCAGTTCTTC	CASSPSRGNNEQFF
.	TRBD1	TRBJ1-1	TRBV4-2	TGTGCCAGCAGCCCACGGACAGGAGGGAACACTGAAGCTTTCTTT	CASSPRTGGNTEAFF
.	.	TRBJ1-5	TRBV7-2	TGTGCCAGCAGCTCGCAGACAGCCGGCAATCAGCCCCAGCATTTT	CASSSQTAGNQPQHF
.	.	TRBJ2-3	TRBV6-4	TGTGCCAGCAGTGAAGGGGGTAGCACAGATACGCAGTATTTT	CASSEGGSTDTQYF
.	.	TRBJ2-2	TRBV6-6	TGTGCCAGCAGTTACGGGGGGACCGGGGAGCTGTTTTTT	CASSYGGTGELFF
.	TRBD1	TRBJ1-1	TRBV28	TGTGCCAGCAGTATCAGGGGGCTAGACACTGAAGCTTTCTTT	CASSIRGLDTEAFF
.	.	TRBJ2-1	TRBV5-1	TGCGCCAGCAGCTTGGATGGGGGCGGAGGTGAGCAGTTCTTC	CASSLDGGGGEQFF
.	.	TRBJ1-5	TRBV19	TGTGCCAGTAGTTTGGGGGCGGAGCCCCAGCATTTT	CASSLGAEPQHF
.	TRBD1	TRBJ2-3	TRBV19	TGTGCCAGTAGCTTGGACAGGGGGCAGGCAGATACGCAGTATTTT	CASSLDRGQADTQYF
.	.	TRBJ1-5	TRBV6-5	TGTGCCAGCAGTTCCCGGCCGGACAGTCAGCCCCAGCATTTT	CASSSRPDSQPQHF
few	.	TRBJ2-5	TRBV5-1	TGCGCCAGCAGCTTGGCCGGGACACCCCAAGAGACCCAGTACTTC	CASSLAGTPQETQYF
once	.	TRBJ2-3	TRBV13	TGTGCCAGCAGCTTAGAGGTGGAGAGAGATACGCAGTATTTT	CASSLEVERDTQYF
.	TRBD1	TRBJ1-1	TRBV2	TGTGCCAGCAGTGCGCGACAGGGGAGAAGCGGGGACGCTTTCTTT	CASSARQGRSGDAFF
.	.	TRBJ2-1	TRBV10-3	TGTGCCATCAAGCCCCGGGACAAGGGCTCCTACAATGAGCAGTTCTTC	CAIKPRDKGSYNEQFF
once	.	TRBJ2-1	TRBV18	TGTGCCAGCTCCCCGCGCGGGGGCCCTTACAATGAGCAGTTCTTC	CASSPRGGPYNEQFF
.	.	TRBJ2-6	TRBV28	TGTGCCAGCAGACGCCAAGGGGGAGGGGCCAACGTCCTGACTTTC	CASRRQGGGANVLTF
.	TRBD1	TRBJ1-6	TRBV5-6	TGTGCCAGCAGCTTGGGACAGGGGAGTTCACCCCTCCACTTT	CASSLGQGSSPLHF
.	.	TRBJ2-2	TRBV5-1	TGCGCCAGCAGCTTGGGGGGCGTCTCGAACACCGGGGAGCTGTTTTTT	CASSLGGVSNTGELFF
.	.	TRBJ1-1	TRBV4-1	TGCGCCAGCAGCCAAGGCTACAGGGACACTGAAGCTTTCTTT	CASSQGYRDTEAFF
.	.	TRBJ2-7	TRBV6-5	TGTGCCAGCAGTGGCGGACGGACGGGAGAGCAGTACTTC	CASSGGRTGEQYF
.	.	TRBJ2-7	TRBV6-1	TGTGCCAGCAGTGAAGCGACAGACGGCTACGAGCAGTACTTC	CASSEATDGYEQYF
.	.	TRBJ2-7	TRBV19	TGTGCCAGTAGTCCCTGGGACAACTACGAGCAGTACTTC	CASSPWDNYEQYF
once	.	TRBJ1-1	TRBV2	TGTGCCAGCAGTGATTGGCAGGGGAGTGCTGAAGCTTTCTTT	CASSDWQGSAEAFF
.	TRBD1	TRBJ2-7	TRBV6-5	TGTGCCAGCAGCCGACAGGGGGTCTACGAGCAGTACTTC	CASSRQGVYEQYF
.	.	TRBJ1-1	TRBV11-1	TGTGCCAGCAGCTTAGGAGTTGGGCACACTGAAGCTTTCTTT	CASSLGVGHTEAFF
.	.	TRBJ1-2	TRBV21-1	TGTGCCAGCAGCAAAGAGGGCAGGGTATATGGCTACACCTTC	CASSKEGRVYGYTF
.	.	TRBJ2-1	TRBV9	TGTGCCAGCAGCCCCGGGACAGCGGGCAATGAGCAGTTCTTC	CASSPGTAGNEQFF
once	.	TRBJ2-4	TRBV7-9	TGTGCCAGCAGTTCAGGGAAAAACATTCAGTACTTC	CASSSGKNIQYF
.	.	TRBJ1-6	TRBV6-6	TGTGCCAGTTGGCCCGGGACTTTATATTCACCCCTCCACTTT	CASWPGTLYSPLHF
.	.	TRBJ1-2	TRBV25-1	TGTGCCAGCAGTGGCGGACATATCTATGGCTACACCTTC	CASSGGHIYGYTF
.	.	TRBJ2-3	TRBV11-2	TGTGCCAGCAGCTTAGGCGCGGATACGCAGTATTTT	CASSLGADTQYF
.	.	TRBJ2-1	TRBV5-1	TGCGCCAGCAGCTTGGTTTCCAGCTCCTACAATGAGCAGTTCTTC	CASSLVSSSYNEQFF
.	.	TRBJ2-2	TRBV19	TGTGCCAGTAGTATCGGTGGGGGCCAGGGCGGGGAGCTGTTTTTT	CASSIGGGQGGELFF
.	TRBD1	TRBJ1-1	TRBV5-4	TGTGCCAGCAGCCGACAGGGTCTAGGAGACACTGAAGCTTTCTTT	CASSRQGLGDTEAFF
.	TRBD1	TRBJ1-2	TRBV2	TGTGCCAGCAGTGAAGCCGGACAGGGGGATGGCTACACCTTC	CASSEAGQGDGYTF
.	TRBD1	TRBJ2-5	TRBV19	TGTGCCAGTAGTATGGGAGGGGGACAGGGGGAGACCCAGTACTTC	CASSMGGGQGETQYF